This is a list of T cell receptor beta chains from one sample in a study of radiotherapy plus CTLA-4 blockade in lung cancer. Here immunoSEQ multiplex PCR was the method, and the copy in TCRdb shows in-frame clones only, minus some. Here the sample spans tens of thousands of clones, more than 60% being singletons. The specimen was peripheral blood, collected from a patient treated with radiotherapy plus ipilimumab. Receptors originate from a human donor with non-small cell lung cancer who had a partial response to radiotherapy plus ipilimumab. Some clones in this sample may be carry-over from other donors' samples. The CDR3 runs from the conserved cysteine through the conserved F or W. Each record gives: V gene, D gene, J gene, clone size, CDR3 protein, CDR3 DNA. A D gene is named only where the DNA matches it firmly. Part of the rows lack a size; the others show once, few, many or a class for expanded clones.

TRBV29-1	-	TRBJ2-5	-	CRHFRGYQETQYF	TGCAGACACTTTCGAGGGTACCAAGAGACCCAGTACTTC
TRBV18	TRBD1	TRBJ1-3	-	CASSPRDSGNTIYF	TGTGCCAGCTCACCCCGGGACAGCGGAAACACCATATATTTT
TRBV15	-	TRBJ2-2	-	CATSGLRLAGELFF	TGTGCCACCAGCGGACTACGACTAGCCGGGGAGCTGTTTTTT
TRBV2	TRBD2	TRBJ2-1	-	CASLEGLAFENEQFF	TGTGCCAGCCTAGAAGGACTAGCGTTTGAGAATGAGCAGTTCTTC
TRBV6-5	-	TRBJ2-7	-	CASSPPGRGRYEQYF	TGTGCCAGCAGCCCCCCCGGCAGGGGCAGATACGAGCAGTACTTC
TRBV10-2	-	TRBJ2-1	-	CASSEILGGQFF	TGCGCCAGCAGTGAGATCTTAGGCGGGCAGTTCTTC
TRBV28	-	TRBJ2-7	once	CASSSPGTSLGYEQYF	TGTGCCAGCAGTTCCCCCGGGACTTCTCTAGGGTACGAGCAGTACTTC
TRBV7-7	-	TRBJ2-3	once	CASSLDMASTDTQYF	TGTGCCAGCAGCCTTGATATGGCTAGCACAGATACGCAGTATTTT
TRBV28	-	TRBJ1-2	-	CASSPQPLIQRGYGYTF	TGTGCCAGCAGTCCCCAGCCCCTAATTCAACGGGGCTATGGCTACACCTTC
TRBV10-3	TRBD2	TRBJ2-5	few	CAISDPRTSGGETQYF	TGTGCCATCAGTGACCCCAGGACTAGCGGGGGAGAGACCCAGTACTTC
TRBV5-6	-	TRBJ1-5	-	CASSLSPGQPQHF	TGTGCCAGCAGCTTATCACCGGGACAGCCCCAGCATTTT
TRBV5-1	-	TRBJ2-5	-	CASSFGPGQETQYF	TGCGCCAGCAGCTTTGGGCCAGGCCAAGAGACCCAGTACTTC
TRBV19	TRBD1	TRBJ2-7	-	CASSVKQGARYEQYF	TGTGCCAGTAGTGTTAAACAGGGGGCGCGTTACGAGCAGTACTTC
TRBV2	TRBD1	TRBJ2-3	once	CASGQGHHSTDTQYF	TGTGCCAGTGGACAGGGGCACCATAGCACAGATACGCAGTATTTT
TRBV27	-	TRBJ1-1	-	CASSPGQRNTEAFF	TGTGCCAGCAGTCCGGGACAAAGGAACACTGAAGCTTTCTTT
TRBV6-1	-	TRBJ1-5	-	CASSEGMRFGQPQHF	TGTGCCAGCAGTGAAGGTATGAGGTTCGGTCAGCCCCAGCATTTT
TRBV5-1	TRBD1	TRBJ1-4	-	CASNREGTGNEKLFF	TGCGCCAGCAACCGGGAAGGGACAGGGAATGAAAAACTGTTTTTT
TRBV23-1	-	TRBJ1-5	-	CASSHETGNQPQHF	TGCGCCAGCAGTCATGAGACAGGCAATCAGCCCCAGCATTTT
TRBV7-9	-	TRBJ2-5	-	CASSSGGTGDQETQYF	TGTGCCAGCAGCTCCGGGGGGACAGGAGACCAAGAGACCCAGTACTTC
TRBV28	-	TRBJ2-3	-	CATQTPTDTQYF	TGTGCCACGCAAACTCCCACAGATACGCAGTATTTT
TRBV11-2	TRBD2	TRBJ2-7	-	CASSESLGGYYEQYF	TGTGCCAGCAGCGAGTCTTTGGGAGGGTACTACGAGCAGTACTTC
TRBV4-3	-	TRBJ2-7	once	CASSQMLASISYEQYF	TGCGCCAGCAGCCAAATGCTAGCGTCCATTTCGTACGAGCAGTACTTC
TRBV6-4	-	TRBJ2-1	-	CASSRSGSYNEQFF	TGTGCCAGCAGTCGGAGCGGATCCTACAATGAGCAGTTCTTC
TRBV6-5	-	TRBJ1-1	-	CASSEDPDTEAFF	TGTGCCAGCAGTGAAGATCCGGACACTGAAGCTTTCTTT
TRBV28	TRBD1	TRBJ2-7	-	CASLPSYDRGYEQYF	TGTGCCAGCCTCCCCTCCTATGACAGGGGGTACGAGCAGTACTTC
TRBV16	-	TRBJ2-1	few	CASSQSWQGRDNEQFF	TGTGCCAGCAGCCAATCTTGGCAGGGGAGAGACAATGAGCAGTTCTTC
TRBV6-6	-	TRBJ2-7	-	CASIRDGSYEQYF	TGTGCCAGCATTAGAGACGGGTCCTACGAGCAGTACTTC
TRBV21-1	-	TRBJ2-3	-	CASGGDAKRDTQYF	TGTGCCAGCGGAGGGGACGCTAAACGAGATACGCAGTATTTT
TRBV19	-	TRBJ2-3	-	CASRHRVLTDTQYF	TGTGCCAGTCGCCACAGGGTCCTCACAGATACGCAGTATTTT
TRBV7-2	-	TRBJ2-3	-	CASSLGSSGTDTQYF	TGTGCCAGCAGCTTAGGATCTAGCGGCACAGATACGCAGTATTTT
TRBV13	-	TRBJ2-1	-	CASSSVTQPFNEQFF	TGTGCCAGCAGCTCAGTAACACAACCGTTCAATGAGCAGTTCTTC
TRBV19	-	TRBJ2-3	-	CASSVGVTQYF	TGTGCCAGTAGTGTCGGAGTTACGCAGTATTTT
TRBV9	TRBD1	TRBJ2-7	few	CASSVGTGGLEQYF	TGTGCCAGCAGCGTAGGCACAGGGGGTTTAGAGCAGTACTTC
TRBV27	TRBD1	TRBJ1-5	-	CASSFRTGQNQPQHF	TGTGCCAGCAGCTTCCGGACAGGTCAAAATCAGCCCCAGCATTTT
TRBV6-1	TRBD2	TRBJ2-1	-	CASSARTSGSFDEQFF	TGTGCCAGCAGTGCCCGGACTAGCGGGAGTTTTGATGAGCAGTTCTTC
TRBV5-5	TRBD1	TRBJ2-7	-	CASTGTGVAYEQYF	TGTGCCAGCACCGGGACAGGGGTGGCCTACGAGCAGTACTTC
TRBV18	TRBD1	TRBJ2-2	-	CASSPDRAGTGELFF	TGTGCCAGCTCACCAGACAGGGCCGGCACCGGGGAGCTGTTTTTT
TRBV29-1	TRBD1	TRBJ1-2	-	CSVGLQGTRRGYTF	TGCAGCGTTGGCCTACAGGGGACAAGGAGGGGCTACACCTTC
TRBV4-3	TRBD2	TRBJ2-1	-	CASSRTVSGINEQFF	TGCGCCAGCAGCCGAACGGTTAGCGGGATTAATGAGCAGTTCTTC
TRBV7-9	TRBD2	TRBJ2-1	-	CASSFPLGLAYYNEQFF	TGTGCCAGCAGCTTCCCACTGGGACTAGCTTACTACAATGAGCAGTTCTTC
TRBV7-9	-	TRBJ1-6	-	CASSTGTDNSPLHF	TGTGCCAGCAGTACCGGGACTGATAATTCACCCCTCCACTTT